This T cell receptor (beta chain) was profiled in a study of blood T cell repertoires in COVID-19. The authors' processing: For nucleated cells, counts were estimated from reference gene primer amplification. Sequenced by immunoSEQ multiplex PCR; TCRdb stores in-frame clones only, minus some. V and J calls and clone size come straight from that table; D and trimming were deduced from the DNA. The sample contains 74,000 or so clones, about 90% of which appear only once. The V gene's germline CDR1 is WSHSY and CDR2 SAAADI. Trimming stripped 8 bases from V and 0 bases from J, with 10 bases between. The CDR3 is 13 residues long.

The source of this sequence is a human donor in a cohort sampled during active COVID-19. The rearrangement uses TRBV10-2 and TRBJ1-1; D may be TRBD1 (6 bases). Sequencing input: peripheral blood. CDR3 sequence: CASSQGLNTEAFF. The CDR3 coding sequence is TGCGCCAGCTCCCAGGGGTTGAACACTGAAGCTTTCTTT.